The sequence of this T cell receptor (beta chain) was determined in a study of T cell repertoires in cytomegalovirus infection (dated by TCRdb to the late 2010s). Regarding the complete study: Because public TCR beta signatures pointed to carriage of CMV infection together with the matching HLA type, the HLA type of each donor mattered for the analysis.

What the study reported, not specific to this receptor: The ex vivo response was dominated by HLA-C-restricted CMV-specific TCR beta clonotypes, which also provided the single most frequent clonotype in two of eight donors. Carriers of CMV infection plus the relevant HLA type were discriminated by the cumulative frequency of public TCR beta family members in the study cohort and in an independent roughly 380-donor cohort.

There are 14 amino acids in the CDR3, from cysteine to phenylalanine inclusive. Only CDR3 DNA is held: 42 bases, read in frame from base 1. V loses 7 bases, J loses 1 base, and the germline ends lie 13 bases apart. CDR1 and CDR2 were assigned from the germline V gene (reference sequence) as SEHNR and FQNEAQ. This clonotype appeared many times. Which antigen it targets is not known. Per-nucleotide qualities are absent, and no much larger clonotype sits a single base away. Reads for this sample came from an Illumina HiSeq 1500. TCRdb's own reprocessing of the public reads used fastp at Q25 and MiXCR and kept productive beta chains. Rows with a matching CDR3 protein are joined into one entry that keeps the most common DNA and genes. The sample table contains 150,000 to 200,000 distinct CDR3 sequences; only one count was recorded for approximately 28% of them. The ten most abundant clones make up 30% to 40% of the sample.

Specimen: PBMCs. The V and J genes are TRBV7-9 and TRBJ1-1; the D gene is unclear. The sequence was obtained from a human donor in good health (CMV status not recorded). Some clones in this sample may be carry-over from other donors' samples. The sequenced DNA: TGTGCCAGCACCGCTCTAGGACCGAACACTGAAGCTTTCTTT. The encoded protein is CASTALGPNTEAFF.